Shown below are 3 T cell receptor beta chains from a single sample sequenced in a study of blood T cell repertoires in COVID-19. Some clones are missing from TCRdb's copy, which holds only in-frame ones; the method was immunoSEQ multiplex PCR. The sample lists 140,000 to 150,000 clones, approximately 88% seen once, with about 5% in the top ten. Input material: peripheral blood. Receptors originate from a human donor in a cohort sampled during active COVID-19.

This clone appeared a single time. The chain combines TRBV6-6 with TRBJ2-7, with 8 bases fitting TRBD2. Per the germline V gene, CDR1 is MNHNY and CDR2 is SVGAGI (reference sequence). The CDR3 is made up of 14 amino acids. With 2 bases clipped from V and 7 bases from J, the junction kept 7 bases outside the gene matches. The chain's CDR3 is CASSYRGGSGEQYF. The CDR3 DNA reads as TGTGCCAGCAGTTACCGGGGGGGTTCAGGGGAGCAGTACTTC.

This chain joins TRBV5-4 and TRBJ2-2; D gene unclear. The CDR3 is made up of 13 amino acids. Germline loops: CDR1 SGHNT, CDR2 YYREEE (reference sequence). V was pared by 4 bases and J by 5 bases, with 9 bases between. CDR3 sequence reads: CASSPGGTGELFF. Written as DNA, the CDR3 is TGTGCCAGCAGCCCAGGTGGTACCGGGGAGCTGTTTTTT.

The chain uses TRBV7-9 and TRBJ2-1, with D tentatively TRBD1 (5 bases). V lost 0 bases and J lost 7, with 10 bases in between. CDR3 size: 14 residues. Germline-derived CDR1 and CDR2 are SEHNR and FQNEAQ (reference sequence). The CDR3 sequence is CASSLAGVWNEQFF. CDR3 coding DNA: TGTGCCAGCAGCTTAGCAGGGGTATGGAATGAGCAGTTCTTC. Full variable domain (remainder filled in from reference TRBV7-9 and TRBJ2-1): DTGVSQNPRHKITKRGQNVTFRCDPISEHNRLYWYRQTLGQGPEFLTYFQNEAQLEKSRLLSDRFSAERPKGSFSTLEIQRTEQGDSAMYLCASSLAGVWNEQFFGPGTRLTVL.